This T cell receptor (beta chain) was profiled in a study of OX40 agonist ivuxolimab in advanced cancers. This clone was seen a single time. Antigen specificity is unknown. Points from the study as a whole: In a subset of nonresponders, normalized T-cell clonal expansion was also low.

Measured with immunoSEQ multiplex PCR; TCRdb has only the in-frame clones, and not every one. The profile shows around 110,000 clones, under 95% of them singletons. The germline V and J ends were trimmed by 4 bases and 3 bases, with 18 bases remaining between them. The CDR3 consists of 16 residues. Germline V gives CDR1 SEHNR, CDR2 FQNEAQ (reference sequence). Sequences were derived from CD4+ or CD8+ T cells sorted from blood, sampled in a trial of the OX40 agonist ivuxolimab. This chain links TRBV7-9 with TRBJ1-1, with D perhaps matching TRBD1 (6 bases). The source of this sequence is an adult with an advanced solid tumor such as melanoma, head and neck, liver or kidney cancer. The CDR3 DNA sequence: TGTGCCAGCAGCTCCACCCATGGGGGCGCGGACACTGAAGCTTTCTTT. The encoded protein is CASSSTHGGADTEAFF. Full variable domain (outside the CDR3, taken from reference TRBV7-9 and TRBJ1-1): DTGVSQNPRHKITKRGQNVTFRCDPISEHNRLYWYRQTLGQGPEFLTYFQNEAQLEKSRLLSDRFSAERPKGSFSTLEIQRTEQGDSAMYLCASSSTHGGADTEAFFGQGTRLTVV.